The T cell receptor beta chain under discussion was sequenced for a study of shared clonotypes between healthy human individuals. Some clones are missing from TCRdb's copy, which holds only in-frame ones; the method was immunoSEQ multiplex PCR. Here the sample spans more than 550,000 clones, 72% being singletons. CDR3 length: 16 residues. J is TRBJ2-1 and V is TRBV21-1; the table's D call, TRBD2, was not checked against the DNA. TRBV21-1 is marked as a pseudogene. This clonotype was obtained from a woman aged 25 to 39 in good health. The sequenced material came from memory CD4+ T cells sorted from blood. This sample's subset: CD45RA-negative fraction. This chain's CDR3 is CARERRASGRSDEQFF. The CDR3 DNA reads TGTGCCAGAGAACGAAGGGCAAGCGGGAGGAGTGATGAGCAGTTCTTC.